A selection of T cell receptor beta chains follows, all from one sample in a study of shared clonotypes between healthy human individuals. The protocol was immunoSEQ multiplex PCR, while the TCRdb copy is restricted to in-frame clones and leaves out a portion. The sample has 1.5 million to 2.5 million clones; roughly 95% are singletons. The sequencing input was naive CD8+ T cells sorted from blood. These receptors were collected from a man aged 18 to 30 in good health. Both conserved end residues are part of each CDR3. D genes are given only for firm matches. Clone size is shown for a subset of rows, as once, few, many or a class of expanded clone.

J gene,clone size,D gene,V gene,CDR3 protein,CDR3 DNA
TRBJ2-3,NA,TRBD2,TRBV27,CASSFAASGGYTDTQYF,TGTGCCAGCAGTTTTGCAGCCAGCGGGGGGTACACAGATACGCAGTATTTT
TRBJ2-5,NA,NA,TRBV10-2,CASSEFGVGETQYF,TGCGCCAGCAGTGAGTTCGGGGTGGGGGAGACCCAGTACTTC
TRBJ2-1,NA,NA,TRBV6-4,CASSATGVSGGYNEQFF,TGTGCCAGCAGCGCAACGGGGGTTAGTGGGGGCTACAATGAGCAGTTCTTC
TRBJ2-7,NA,NA,TRBV13,CASSQTTEAYEQYF,TGTGCCAGCAGCCAAACGACAGAAGCCTACGAGCAGTACTTC
TRBJ2-2,NA,NA,TRBV27,CASSYRSTGELFF,TGTGCCAGCAGTTACCGGAGCACCGGGGAGCTGTTTTTT
TRBJ2-2,NA,NA,TRBV5-4,CASSGMSGAGELFF,TGTGCCAGCAGCGGGATGTCGGGGGCCGGGGAGCTGTTTTTT
TRBJ1-3,NA,NA,TRBV30,CAWSVRGSGGSGNTIYF,TGTGCCTGGAGTGTACGTGGCAGTGGGGGCTCTGGAAACACCATATATTTT
TRBJ1-6,NA,NA,TRBV4-1,CASSQDGTVYNSPLHF,TGCGCCAGCAGCCAAGATGGGACTGTGTATAATTCACCCCTCCACTTT
TRBJ2-7,NA,NA,TRBV27,CASGWTVYEQYF,TGTGCCAGCGGGTGGACTGTGTACGAGCAGTACTTC
TRBJ1-1,NA,TRBD1,TRBV7-9,CASSHRTGVGEAFF,TGTGCCAGCAGCCACAGGACAGGGGTAGGTGAAGCTTTCTTT
TRBJ2-3,once,NA,TRBV4-1,CASSLLLGDADTQYF,TGCGCCAGCAGCCTCCTGCTGGGGGATGCAGATACGCAGTATTTT
TRBJ2-7,NA,NA,TRBV13,CASSLGISYEQYF,TGTGCCAGCAGCTTAGGGATCTCCTACGAGCAGTACTTC
TRBJ2-3,once,NA,TRBV7-9,CASSFSEGVNTQYF,TGTGCCAGCAGCTTTAGTGAGGGGGTGAATACGCAGTATTTT
TRBJ1-5,NA,NA,TRBV4-3,CASSQEEGSNQPQHF,TGCGCCAGCAGCCAAGAGGAAGGGAGCAATCAGCCCCAGCATTTT
TRBJ2-7,NA,TRBD2,TRBV5-6,CASSLPFVGGSSYEQYF,TGTGCCAGCAGCCTCCCATTTGTGGGGGGGTCCAGCTACGAGCAGTACTTC
TRBJ2-7,NA,NA,TRBV15,CATSRDKGPTYEQYF,TGTGCCACCAGCAGAGATAAGGGACCAACCTACGAGCAGTACTTC
TRBJ1-5,NA,NA,TRBV4-1,CASSQQVANQPQHF,TGCGCCAGCAGCCAGCAGGTAGCCAATCAGCCCCAGCATTTT
TRBJ2-5,NA,NA,TRBV10-3,CAIWSGGVGEETQYF,TGTGCCATCTGGTCTGGGGGCGTCGGGGAAGAGACCCAGTACTTC
TRBJ1-1,NA,NA,TRBV9,CASSPRTNEAFF,TGTGCCAGCAGCCCTCGAACCAATGAAGCTTTCTTT
TRBJ1-1,NA,NA,TRBV14,CASSQAWGSLVEAFF,TGTGCCAGCAGCCAGGCCTGGGGAAGTTTGGTTGAAGCTTTCTTT
TRBJ2-2,NA,NA,TRBV6-5,CASSGLTNTGELFF,TGTGCCAGCAGTGGCCTCACGAACACCGGGGAGCTGTTTTTT
TRBJ1-1,NA,NA,TRBV7-9,CASSHRESTEAFF,TGTGCCAGCAGTCACAGGGAGAGCACTGAAGCTTTCTTT
TRBJ1-2,NA,NA,TRBV4-1,CASSHQILTNYGYTF,TGCGCCAGCAGCCACCAGATCCTTACTAACTATGGCTACACCTTC
TRBJ2-7,NA,NA,TRBV4-1,CASSQGGFSYEQYF,TGCGCCAGCAGCCAAGGGGGGTTCTCCTACGAGCAGTACTTC
TRBJ2-1,NA,NA,TRBV7-9,CASSYTANEQFF,TGTGCCAGCTCGTACACCGCCAATGAGCAGTTCTTC
TRBJ1-5,NA,NA,TRBV30,CAWSPGSVGNQPQHF,TGTGCCTGGAGCCCGGGGTCGGTGGGCAATCAGCCCCAGCATTTT
TRBJ1-4,NA,NA,TRBV2,CASRTGQLATNEKLFF,TGTGCCAGCAGGACTGGACAGCTCGCAACTAATGAAAAACTGTTTTTT
TRBJ2-1,NA,TRBD2,TRBV13,CASSLAAAGGPYNEQFF,TGTGCCAGCAGCTTAGCTGCAGCGGGGGGCCCCTACAATGAGCAGTTCTTC